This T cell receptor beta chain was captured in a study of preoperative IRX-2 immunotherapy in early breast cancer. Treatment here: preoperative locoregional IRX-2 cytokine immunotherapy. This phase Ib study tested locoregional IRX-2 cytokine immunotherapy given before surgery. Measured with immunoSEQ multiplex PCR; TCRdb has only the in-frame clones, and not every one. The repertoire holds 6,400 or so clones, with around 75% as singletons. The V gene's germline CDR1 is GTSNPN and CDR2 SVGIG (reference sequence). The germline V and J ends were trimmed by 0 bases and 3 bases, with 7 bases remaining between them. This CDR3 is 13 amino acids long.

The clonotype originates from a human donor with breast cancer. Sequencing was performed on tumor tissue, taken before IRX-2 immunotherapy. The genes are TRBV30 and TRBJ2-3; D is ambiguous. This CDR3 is CAWSVKVTDTQYF. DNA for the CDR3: TGTGCCTGGAGTGTAAAGGTAACAGATACGCAGTATTTT. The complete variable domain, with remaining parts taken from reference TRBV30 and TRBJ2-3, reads SQTIHQWPATLVQPVGSPLSLECTVEGTSNPNLYWYRQAAGRGLQLLFYSVGIGQISSEVPQNLSASRPQDRQFILSSKKLLLSDSGFYLCAWSVKVTDTQYFGPGTRLTVL.